Presented here are 25 T cell receptor beta chains from one specimen sequenced in a study of T cell responses to AZD1222 COVID-19 vaccine. The assay was immunoSEQ multiplex PCR, and TCRdb's table has in-frame clones only and misses some. The profile shows about 130,000 clones, about 90% of them singletons. The material sequenced was peripheral blood, taken on day 0 of MenACWY control vaccination. These receptors originate from an adult in good health.

V is TRBV7-2 and J is TRBJ2-5, with 14 bases fitting TRBD2. The V segment lost 5 bases and the J segment 5 bases; nucleotides outside the gene matches: 13. Germline loops: CDR1 SGHTA, CDR2 FQGNSA. This CDR3 is 18 amino acids long. This CDR3 is CASSKGLAGVSRGETQYF. The CDR3 nucleotides read TGTGCCAGCAGCAAGGGACTAGCGGGGGTATCCCGGGGGGAGACCCAGTACTTC.

This chain links TRBV10-3 with TRBJ2-1; TRBD2 aligns across 8 bases. The CDR3 is 15 residues long. The junction had 14 bases not matched to a gene; V was cut back by 1 base and J by 15 bases. The germline gives CDR1 ENHRY, CDR2 SYGVKD. CDR3 region: CAISEFWREANILFF. In DNA, the CDR3 is TGTGCCATCAGTGAGTTCTGGCGGGAGGCCAACATTTTGTTCTTC.

This rearrangement joins TRBV28 to TRBJ2-1; 7 bases are a match to TRBD1. The CDR3 is made up of 17 amino acids. Per germline, CDR1 MDHEN and CDR2 SYDVKM. With 4 bases clipped from V and 4 bases from J, the junction kept 13 bases outside the gene matches. The DNA for the CDR3 is TGTGCCAGCAGTTCCTTGACCGTCAACAGGGGATACAATGAGCAGTTCTTC. This encodes CASSSLTVNRGYNEQFF.

The chain couples TRBV6-5 to TRBJ2-1, with 8 bases fitting TRBD2. CDR3 length equals 13 residues. The germline V gene has CDR1 MNHEY and CDR2 SVGAGI. The V and J ends lost 8 bases and 4 bases, in that order; junction bases with no gene match: 4. CDR3 loop: CASGSGGYNEQFF. The CDR3 region has the DNA TGTGCCAGCGGGAGCGGGGGTTACAATGAGCAGTTCTTC.

The chain employs TRBV19 and TRBJ2-5, with 7 bases that match TRBD1. The CDR3 is 15 residues long. Trimming removed 6 bases from V and 5 bases from J; junction bases left unmatched: 12. From germline, CDR1 is LNHDA and CDR2 SQIVND (reference sequence). Here the CDR3 reads CASRRDRAVGETQYF. The CDR3 nucleotides read TGTGCCAGTAGACGAGACAGGGCCGTCGGCGAGACCCAGTACTTC.

There are a few counts of this clone. This rearrangement joins TRBV4-2 to TRBJ2-1, with D perhaps TRBD1 or TRBD2 (6 bases each). Germline CDR1 is LGHNA and CDR2 is YNFKEQ. Trimming cost V 2 bases and J 1 base, with 18 bases left between them. This CDR3 has 18 residues. CDR3 nucleotide sequence: TGTGCCAGCAGCCAAAGGGGGGCTAGCGCATCATCCTACAATGAGCAGTTCTTC. This translates into CASSQRGASASSYNEQFF.

V is TRBV29-1 and J is TRBJ2-7; D is perhaps TRBD1 (6 bases). The CDR3 extends over 14 amino acids. V lost 1 base, J lost 0 bases, and 10 bases lay in between. Germline lookup yields CDR1 SQVTM and CDR2 ANQGSEA. CDR3 in DNA: TGCAGCGTTGAAGCGACAGGTCCCTCCTACGAGCAGTACTTC. As protein: CSVEATGPSYEQYF.

The chain links TRBV19 to TRBJ2-1; D may be TRBD1 or TRBD2 (6 bases each). Trimming shortened V by 7 bases and J by 3 bases, and 16 bases separated the two germline ends. Germline CDR1 is LNHDA and CDR2 is SQIVND (reference sequence). The CDR3 runs to 15 residues. CDR3 loop: CASKNPGAGYNEQFF. CDR3 DNA sequence: TGTGCCAGTAAAAACCCGGGGGCCGGCTACAATGAGCAGTTCTTC.

This rearrangement joins TRBV7-2 to TRBJ2-5; D is undetermined. Trimming shortened V by 3 bases and J by 1 base, and 15 bases separated the two germline ends. Germline V gives CDR1 SGHTA, CDR2 FQGNSA. The CDR3 is made up of 16 amino acids. The chain's CDR3 is CASSFFWGRIQETQYF. In DNA, the CDR3 is TGTGCCAGCAGCTTCTTCTGGGGTCGGATCCAAGAGACCCAGTACTTC.

This rearrangement joins TRBV19 to TRBJ2-6; the match to TRBD1 covers 8 bases. Germline V gene sequence: CDR1 LNHDA, CDR2 SQIVND (reference sequence). The V segment lost 3 bases and the J segment 0 bases; nucleotides outside the gene matches: 16. The CDR3 runs 21 residues. CDR3 residues: CASSILRQGLSPSSGANVLTF. CDR3 nucleotides: TGTGCCAGTAGTATCCTCCGACAGGGGTTATCTCCGAGCTCTGGGGCCAACGTCCTGACTTTC.

The V and J genes are TRBV2 and TRBJ1-5; TRBD1 might be the D (6 bases). The CDR3 loop spans 16 amino acids. V dropped 2 bases and J dropped 6 bases, with 17 bases sitting between them. Germline CDR1 reads SNHLY; CDR2 reads FYNNEI. The CDR3 region has the DNA TGTGCCAGCAGTGAAACAGGGATGAGGGCTCCTCAGCCCCAGCATTTT. Protein product: CASSETGMRAPQPQHF.

The chain combines TRBV7-6 with TRBJ2-3, with 10 bases fitting TRBD2. CDR1 SGHVS and CDR2 FNYEAQ come from the germline V gene. The V gene end was trimmed by 5 bases and the J gene end by 3 bases; junction bases not matched to a gene: 5. The CDR3 loop spans 15 amino acids. The CDR3 sequence: CASSPSGSGTDTQYF. DNA of the CDR3: TGTGCCAGCAGCCCTAGCGGGAGTGGGACAGATACGCAGTATTTT. The whole variable domain, filled in from reference TRBV7-6 and TRBJ2-3, reads GAGVSQSPRYKVTKRGQDVALRCDPISGHVSLYWYRQALGQGPEFLTYFNYEAQQDKSGLPNDRFSAERPEGSISTLTIQRTEQRDSAMYRCASSPSGSGTDTQYFGPGTRLTVL.

This chain joins TRBV6-5 and TRBJ1-2, with D maybe TRBD1 (5 bases). Trimming took 0 bases from V and 4 from J, leaving 15 bases between them. This CDR3 contains 16 residues. Looked up from germline, CDR1 is MNHEY and CDR2 is SVGAGI. The CDR3 loop is CASSYSLMGGTYGYTF. In DNA, the CDR3 is TGTGCCAGCAGTTACTCGTTGATGGGGGGAACCTATGGCTACACCTTC.

V usage is TRBV30 and J usage is TRBJ1-3, with D possibly matching TRBD1 (6 bases). V shed 4 bases and J shed 0 bases, with 19 bases lying between them. Per the germline V gene, CDR1 is GTSNPN and CDR2 is SVGIG (reference sequence). This CDR3 is 17 amino acids long. In nucleotides, the CDR3 is TGTGCCTGGACGGGACAACAAACGTCTTTCTCTGGAAACACCATATATTTT. Protein product: CAWTGQQTSFSGNTIYF.

A single count supports this clone. This sequence joins TRBV7-2 and TRBJ2-5, with 11 bases aligning to TRBD1. The V and J ends lost 5 bases and 5 bases, in that order; junction bases with no gene match: 4. CDR1 is SGHTA, CDR2 FQGNSA, per germline. CDR3 size: 14 residues. CDR3 sequence: CASSQGTGGETQYF. Here the CDR3 DNA reads TGTGCCAGCAGCCAGGGGACAGGGGGGGAGACCCAGTACTTC.

The rearrangement joins TRBV6-2 or TRBV6-3 to TRBJ1-5; possible D gene TRBD1, 6 bases. The CDR3 is made up of 14 amino acids. CDR1 is MNHEY, CDR2 SVGEGT, per germline. Trimming shortened V by 4 bases and J by 6 bases, and 13 bases separated the two germline ends. The CDR3 DNA reads TGTGCCAGCAGTTTTGGAACAGGGAGTCAGCCCCAGCATTTT. Its protein product is CASSFGTGSQPQHF.

The chain employs TRBV28 and TRBJ1-6, with D possibly being TRBD1 (5 bases). V shed 5 bases and J shed 5 bases, with 13 bases lying between them. This CDR3 has 15 residues. Germline CDR1 reads MDHEN; CDR2 reads SYDVKM. The CDR3 nucleotides are TGTGCCAGCAGTCCCCAGGGTTTCGATAATTCACCCCTCCACTTT. As protein: CASSPQGFDNSPLHF. The entire variable domain, with the rest obtained from reference TRBV28 and TRBJ1-6, is as follows: DVKVTQSSRYLVKRTGEKVFLECVQDMDHENMFWYRQDPGLGLRLIYFSYDVKMKEKGDIPEGYSVSREKKERFSLILESASTNQTSMYLCASSPQGFDNSPLHFGNGTRLTVT.

CDR3 residues: CASSLRDPTVGNTIYF. CDR3 bases: TGTGCCAGCAGCTTAAGGGATCCGACGGTAGGAAACACCATATATTTT. This chain joins TRBV11-2 and TRBJ1-3; D is ambiguous. The germline V gene has CDR1 SGHAT and CDR2 FQNNGV. The CDR3 is 16 residues long. The V end lost 2 bases, the J end lost 4 bases, and 15 bases lay between the germline ends.

This clone was seen a single time. The V gene is TRBV7-9, the J gene TRBJ2-7, with 14 bases that match TRBD2. The CDR3 consists of 16 residues. Germline V gene lookup returns CDR1 SEHNR and CDR2 FQNEAQ (reference sequence). V trimming: 11 bases; J trimming: 5 bases; junction bases outside the gene matches: 14. The CDR3 bases are TGTGCCCCGAGTGCGGTTGGACTAGCGGGAGGCGACGAGCAGTACTTC. Its translation is CAPSAVGLAGGDEQYF.

The V and J genes are TRBV10-3 and TRBJ2-1; 15 nucleotides line up with TRBD2. The CDR3 contains 16 residues. CDR1 and CDR2 (germline): ENHRY, SYGVKD. J gave up 6 bases and V 6 bases, and 6 bases lay outside the gene matches. The CDR3 DNA sequence: TGTGCCATCAGCCCTGGACTAGCGGGGGGGGTCAATGAGCAGTTCTTC. This translates into CAISPGLAGGVNEQFF.

This clone was picked up one time. This chain links TRBV7-9 with TRBJ2-5, with D perhaps TRBD2 (5 bases). CDR3 length: 17 amino acids. From germline, CDR1 is SEHNR and CDR2 FQNEAQ (reference sequence). Trimming took off 1 base at V and 1 base at J, with 16 bases between the two ends. The CDR3 region is CASSLGGPDRRQETQYF. In nucleotides, the CDR3 is TGTGCCAGCAGCTTAGGAGGGCCGGACCGACGCCAAGAGACCCAGTACTTC.

The chain combines TRBV28 with TRBJ2-2; D remains unclear. Trimming took off 2 bases at V and 2 bases at J, with 6 bases between the two ends. Looked up from germline, CDR1 is MDHEN and CDR2 is SYDVKM. The length of the CDR3 is 14 residues. The CDR3 loop is CASSLTANTGELFF. The CDR3 nucleotides read TGTGCCAGCAGTTTAACAGCCAACACCGGGGAGCTGTTTTTT.

This clone was counted a single time. The chain combines TRBV4-1 with TRBJ2-4, with a weak D call TRBD2 (5 bases). CDR1 and CDR2 (germline): MGHRA, YSYEKL. V lost 2 bases and J lost 2, with 16 bases in between. CDR3 length: 17 residues. The CDR3 sequence is CASSQFLALGTKNIQYF. In DNA form, the CDR3 reads TGCGCCAGCAGCCAATTTCTAGCTCTAGGTACCAAAAACATTCAGTACTTC.

CDR3 region: CASSLNPGGTYEQYF. The CDR3, as DNA: TGTGCCAGCAGCCTTAACCCGGGGGGGACCTACGAGCAGTACTTC. This sequence joins TRBV2 and TRBJ2-7; the match to TRBD2 covers 8 bases. Germline V CDR1 and CDR2: SNHLY, FYNNEI. V trimming: 6 bases; J trimming: 2 bases; junction bases outside the gene matches: 9. The CDR3 length is 15 residues.

This clone was picked up a small number of times. This sequence joins TRBV11-3 and TRBJ1-1; a possible D gene is TRBD1 (5 bases). The CDR3 totals 12 residues. Germline V lookup: CDR1 SGHNT, CDR2 YENEEA. The V end lost 6 bases, the J end lost 3 bases, and 8 bases lay between the germline ends. In nucleotides, the CDR3 is TGTGCCAGCAGTTGGGGGGACACTGAAGCTTTCTTT. Translating gives CASSWGDTEAFF.